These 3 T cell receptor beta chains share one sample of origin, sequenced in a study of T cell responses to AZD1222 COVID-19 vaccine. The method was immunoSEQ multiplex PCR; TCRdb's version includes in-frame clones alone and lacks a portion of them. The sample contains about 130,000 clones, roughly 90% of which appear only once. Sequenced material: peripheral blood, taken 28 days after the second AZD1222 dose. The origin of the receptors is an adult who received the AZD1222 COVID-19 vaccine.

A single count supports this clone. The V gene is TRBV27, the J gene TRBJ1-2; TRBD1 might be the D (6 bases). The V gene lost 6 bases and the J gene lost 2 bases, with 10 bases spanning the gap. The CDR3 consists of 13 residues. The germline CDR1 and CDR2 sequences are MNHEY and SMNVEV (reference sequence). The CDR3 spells CASSLDRNYGYTF. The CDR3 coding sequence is TGTGCCAGCAGCCTCGACAGGAACTATGGCTACACCTTC.

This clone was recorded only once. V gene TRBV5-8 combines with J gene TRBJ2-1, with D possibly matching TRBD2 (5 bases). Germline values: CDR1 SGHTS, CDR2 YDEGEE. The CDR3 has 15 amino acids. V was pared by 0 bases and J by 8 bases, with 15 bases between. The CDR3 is CASSLAASRNDEQFF. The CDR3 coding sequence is TGTGCCAGCAGCTTGGCGGCTAGCCGTAACGATGAGCAGTTCTTC.

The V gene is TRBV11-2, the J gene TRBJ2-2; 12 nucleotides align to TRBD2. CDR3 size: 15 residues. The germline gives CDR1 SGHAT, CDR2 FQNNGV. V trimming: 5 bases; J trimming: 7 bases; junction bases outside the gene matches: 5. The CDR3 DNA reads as TGTGCCAGCAGCGTGACTAGCGGGAGCGTCGGGGAGCTGTTTTTT. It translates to CASSVTSGSVGELFF.